This entry describes one T cell receptor beta chain. The data were taken from a study of shared T cell receptors in the human thymus. This CDR3 is built from 14 residues. The V and J ends lost 0 bases and 8 bases, in that order; junction bases with no gene match: 8. Germline CDR1 GTSNPN, CDR2 SVGIG (reference sequence). Data came from immunoSEQ multiplex PCR; TCRdb stores just in-frame clones and leaves some out. This sample yields more than 550,000 clones, of which more than 70% are seen a single time; 0.0094% belongs to the top ten. Separately, the same data were catalogued under a study of human thymus T cells. Turning to that study: Serving as donors were healthy Finnish infants, each of whom was having open corrective surgery for congenital heart defects. Resections that were taken during corrective heart surgery supplied the thymus tissue. Thymic and blood repertoires seemed to show skewed V and J gene use. Thymic TCR repertoires of unrelated people reportedly overlapped highly.

The clonotype originates from a boy less than two years old with a congenital heart defect. Sequenced material: thymocytes. This chain connects TRBV30 to TRBJ1-2, with 8 bases matching TRBD1. The CDR3 reads CAWSVRQGAGGYTF. CDR3 in DNA: TGTGCCTGGAGTGTACGCCAGGGGGCGGGAGGCTACACCTTC.